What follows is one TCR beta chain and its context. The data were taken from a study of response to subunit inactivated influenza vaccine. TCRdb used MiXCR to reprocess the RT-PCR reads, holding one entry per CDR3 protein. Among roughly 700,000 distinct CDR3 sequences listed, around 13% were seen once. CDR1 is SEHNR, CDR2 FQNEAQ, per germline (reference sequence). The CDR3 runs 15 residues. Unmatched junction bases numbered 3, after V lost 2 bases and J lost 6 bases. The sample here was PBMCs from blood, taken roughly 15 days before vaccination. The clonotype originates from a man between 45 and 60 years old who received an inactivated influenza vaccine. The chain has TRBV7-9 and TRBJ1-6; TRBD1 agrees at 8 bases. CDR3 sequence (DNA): TGTGCCAGCAGCTTATCAGGGGGCGGTAATTCACCCCTCCACTTT. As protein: CASSLSGGGNSPLHF.